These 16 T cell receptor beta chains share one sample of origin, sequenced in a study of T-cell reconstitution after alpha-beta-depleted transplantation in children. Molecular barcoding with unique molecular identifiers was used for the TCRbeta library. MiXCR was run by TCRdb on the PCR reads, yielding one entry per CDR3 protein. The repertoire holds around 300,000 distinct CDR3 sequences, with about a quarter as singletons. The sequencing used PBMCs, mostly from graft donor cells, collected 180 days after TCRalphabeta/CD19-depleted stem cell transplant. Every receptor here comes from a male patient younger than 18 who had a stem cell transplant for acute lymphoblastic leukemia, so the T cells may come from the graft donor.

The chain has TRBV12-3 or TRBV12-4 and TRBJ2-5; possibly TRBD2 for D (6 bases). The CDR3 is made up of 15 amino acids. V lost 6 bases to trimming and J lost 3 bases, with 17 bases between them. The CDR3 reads CASSRSGLSKETQYF. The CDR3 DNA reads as TGTGCCAGCAGCCGATCGGGACTGTCGAAAGAGACCCAGTACTTC.

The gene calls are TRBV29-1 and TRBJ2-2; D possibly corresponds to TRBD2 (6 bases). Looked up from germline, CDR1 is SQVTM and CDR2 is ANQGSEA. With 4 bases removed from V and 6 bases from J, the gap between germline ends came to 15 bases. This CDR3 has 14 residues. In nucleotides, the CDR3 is TGCAGCGTTGCGGGGGAGATGATCCCCGGGGAGCTGTTTTTT. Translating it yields CSVAGEMIPGELFF.

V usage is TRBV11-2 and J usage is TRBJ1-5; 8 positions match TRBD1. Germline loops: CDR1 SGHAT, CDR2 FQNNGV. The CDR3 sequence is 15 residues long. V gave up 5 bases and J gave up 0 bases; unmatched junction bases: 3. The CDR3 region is CASSVGQGSNQPQHF. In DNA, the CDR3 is TGTGCCAGCAGCGTTGGACAGGGTAGCAATCAGCCCCAGCATTTT.

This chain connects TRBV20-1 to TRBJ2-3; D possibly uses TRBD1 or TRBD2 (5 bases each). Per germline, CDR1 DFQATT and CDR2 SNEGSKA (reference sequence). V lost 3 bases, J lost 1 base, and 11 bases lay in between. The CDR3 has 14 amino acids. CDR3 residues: CSARGRRGTDTQYF. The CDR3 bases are TGCAGTGCTAGGGGACGGCGGGGCACAGATACGCAGTATTTT.

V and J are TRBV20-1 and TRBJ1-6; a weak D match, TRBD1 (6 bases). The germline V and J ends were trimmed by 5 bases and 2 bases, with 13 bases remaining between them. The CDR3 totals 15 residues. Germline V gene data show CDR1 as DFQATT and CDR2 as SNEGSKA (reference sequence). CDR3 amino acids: CSARLGAAYNSPLHF. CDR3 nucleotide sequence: TGCAGTGCTCGGTTGGGGGCGGCCTATAATTCACCCCTCCACTTT.

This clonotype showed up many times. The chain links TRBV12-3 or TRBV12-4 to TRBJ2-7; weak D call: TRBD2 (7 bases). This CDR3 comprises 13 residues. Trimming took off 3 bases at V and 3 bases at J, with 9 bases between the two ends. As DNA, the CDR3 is TGTGCCAGCAGTTTGGGAGGGGGCTACGAGCAGTACTTC. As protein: CASSLGGGYEQYF.

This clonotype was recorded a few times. The CDR3 region is CASSLNPGRMKTQYF. The CDR3 DNA reads TGTGCCAGCAGCCTTAACCCGGGGAGAATGAAGACCCAGTACTTC. The rearrangement uses TRBV7-9 and TRBJ2-5, with a tentative D call TRBD2 (5 bases). Trimming left V 5 bases short and J 6 bases short, with 19 bases between. Germline V gene sequence: CDR1 SEHNR, CDR2 FQNEAQ (reference sequence). This CDR3 has 15 residues. The entire variable domain, with the rest obtained from reference TRBV7-9 and TRBJ2-5, is as follows: DTGVSQNPRHKITKRGQNVTFRCDPISEHNRLYWYRQTLGQGPEFLTYFQNEAQLEKSRLLSDRFSAERPKGSFSTLEIQRTEQGDSAMYLCASSLNPGRMKTQYFGPGTRLLVL.

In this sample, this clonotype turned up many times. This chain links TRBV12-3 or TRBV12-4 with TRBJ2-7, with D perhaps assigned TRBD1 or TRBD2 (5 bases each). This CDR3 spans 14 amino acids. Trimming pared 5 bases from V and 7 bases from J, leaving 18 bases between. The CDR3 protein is CASSPRDGAQEQYF. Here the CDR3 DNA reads TGTGCCAGCAGTCCCCGCGACGGGGCGCAGGAGCAGTACTTC.

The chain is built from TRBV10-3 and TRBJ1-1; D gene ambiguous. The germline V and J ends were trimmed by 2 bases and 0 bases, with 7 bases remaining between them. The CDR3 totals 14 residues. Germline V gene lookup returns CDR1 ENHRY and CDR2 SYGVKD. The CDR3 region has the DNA TGTGCCATCAGTGAGCGACAAATGAACACTGAAGCTTTCTTT. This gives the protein CAISERQMNTEAFF.

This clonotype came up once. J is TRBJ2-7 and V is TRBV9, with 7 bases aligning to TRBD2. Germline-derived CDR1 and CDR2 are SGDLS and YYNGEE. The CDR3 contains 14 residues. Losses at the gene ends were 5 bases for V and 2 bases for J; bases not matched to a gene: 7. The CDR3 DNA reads TGTGCCAGCAGTGTCCTAGCGGAAGCCTACGAGCAGTACTTC. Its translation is CASSVLAEAYEQYF.

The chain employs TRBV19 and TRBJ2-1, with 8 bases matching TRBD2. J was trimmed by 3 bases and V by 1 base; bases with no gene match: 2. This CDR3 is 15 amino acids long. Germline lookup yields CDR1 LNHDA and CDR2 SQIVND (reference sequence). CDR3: CASSIAGGDYNEQFF. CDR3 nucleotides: TGTGCCAGTAGTATAGCGGGAGGGGACTACAATGAGCAGTTCTTC.

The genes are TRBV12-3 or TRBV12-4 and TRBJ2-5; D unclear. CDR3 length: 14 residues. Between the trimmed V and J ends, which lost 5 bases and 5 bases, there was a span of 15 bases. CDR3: CASSGSPLGETQYF. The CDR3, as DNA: TGTGCCAGCAGTGGGTCTCCCCTCGGGGAGACCCAGTACTTC.

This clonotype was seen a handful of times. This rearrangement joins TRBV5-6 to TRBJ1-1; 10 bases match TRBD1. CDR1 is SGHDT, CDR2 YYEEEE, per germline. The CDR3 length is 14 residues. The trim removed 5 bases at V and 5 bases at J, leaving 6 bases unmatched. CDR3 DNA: TGTGCCAGCAGGACCGGGACAGGGGTAACTGAAGCTTTCTTT. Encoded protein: CASRTGTGVTEAFF.

CDR3 residues: CASSFPTGEAFF. CDR3 in DNA: TGTGCCAGCAGTTTTCCGACAGGGGAAGCTTTCTTT. The chain is built from TRBV12-3 or TRBV12-4 and TRBJ1-1; 7 bases line up with TRBD1. J lost 8 bases, V lost 3 bases, and 3 bases had no gene match. This CDR3 comprises 12 residues.

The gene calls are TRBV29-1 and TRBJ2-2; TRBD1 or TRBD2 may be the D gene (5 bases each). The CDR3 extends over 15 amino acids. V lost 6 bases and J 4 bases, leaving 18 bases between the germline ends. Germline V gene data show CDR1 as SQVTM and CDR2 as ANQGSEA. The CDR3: CSVPAWDGFTGELFF. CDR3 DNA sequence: TGCAGCGTCCCGGCCTGGGACGGCTTCACCGGGGAGCTGTTTTTT.

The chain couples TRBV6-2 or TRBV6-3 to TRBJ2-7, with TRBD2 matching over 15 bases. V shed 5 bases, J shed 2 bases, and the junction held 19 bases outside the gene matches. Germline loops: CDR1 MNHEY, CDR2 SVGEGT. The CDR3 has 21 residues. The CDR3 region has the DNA TGTGCCAGCAGTCATTTTAGGCGGGGACTAGCGGGAGGCCCCGGAACCTACGAGCAGTACTTC. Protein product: CASSHFRRGLAGGPGTYEQYF.